This T cell receptor (beta chain) emerged from a study of T cells after somatic rescue of genetic block. CDR1 and CDR2 from the germline V gene are KGHSY and FQNENV. The CDR3 loop spans 17 amino acids. Trimming took off 2 bases at V and 2 bases at J, with 19 bases between the two ends. Profiling relied on immunoSEQ multiplex PCR, and the TCRdb table lists in-frame clones only, not all of them. Of 80,000 to 100,000 clones detected, 85% to 90% appear once; the ten largest clones hold roughly 1.7%. Source material: peripheral blood mononuclear cells (PBMCs). The sequence came from a woman aged 18-29 years. V and J are TRBV16 and TRBJ2-7; a weak D match, TRBD1 (6 bases). The CDR3 loop reads CASSQIPRRGYTYEQYF. Here the CDR3 DNA reads TGTGCCAGCAGCCAAATCCCGCGCAGGGGATACACCTACGAGCAGTACTTC.